This TCR beta chain was captured by sequencing in a study of shared clonotypes between healthy human individuals. V lost 0 bases and J lost 2, with 17 bases in between. This CDR3 spans 17 amino acids. Germline lookup yields CDR1 SGHKS and CDR2 YYEKEE (reference sequence). CD45RO-negative cells were positively selected for CCR7, leaving out terminally differentiated effector memory CD45RA+ cells. This table comes from immunoSEQ multiplex PCR, and its TCRdb copy is limited to in-frame clones, with some not included. The sample consists of roughly 2.1 million clones, under 95% of them appearing once. The TCR sequence derives from a young man in good health. Some clones in this sample may be carry-over from other donors' samples. Material: naive CD8+ T cells from PBMCs. The chain has TRBV5-5 and TRBJ1-2; a possible D gene is TRBD1 (5 bases). CDR3 residues: CASSLDPTAPLNYGYTF. The DNA of the CDR3 is TGTGCCAGCAGCTTGGACCCGACAGCCCCTCTCAACTATGGCTACACCTTC.